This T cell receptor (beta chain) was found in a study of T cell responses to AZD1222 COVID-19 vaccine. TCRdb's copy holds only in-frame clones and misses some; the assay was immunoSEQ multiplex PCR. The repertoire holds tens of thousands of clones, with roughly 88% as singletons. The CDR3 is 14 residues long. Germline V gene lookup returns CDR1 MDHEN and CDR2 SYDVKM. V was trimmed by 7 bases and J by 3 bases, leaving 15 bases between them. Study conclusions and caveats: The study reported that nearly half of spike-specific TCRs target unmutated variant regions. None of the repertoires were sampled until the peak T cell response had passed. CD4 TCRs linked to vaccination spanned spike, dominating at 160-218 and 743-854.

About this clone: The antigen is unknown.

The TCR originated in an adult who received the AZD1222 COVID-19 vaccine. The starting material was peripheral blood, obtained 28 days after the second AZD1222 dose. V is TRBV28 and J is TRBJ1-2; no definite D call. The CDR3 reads CASITAGVDYGYTF. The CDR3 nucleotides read TGTGCCAGCATCACGGCTGGGGTTGACTATGGCTACACCTTC.